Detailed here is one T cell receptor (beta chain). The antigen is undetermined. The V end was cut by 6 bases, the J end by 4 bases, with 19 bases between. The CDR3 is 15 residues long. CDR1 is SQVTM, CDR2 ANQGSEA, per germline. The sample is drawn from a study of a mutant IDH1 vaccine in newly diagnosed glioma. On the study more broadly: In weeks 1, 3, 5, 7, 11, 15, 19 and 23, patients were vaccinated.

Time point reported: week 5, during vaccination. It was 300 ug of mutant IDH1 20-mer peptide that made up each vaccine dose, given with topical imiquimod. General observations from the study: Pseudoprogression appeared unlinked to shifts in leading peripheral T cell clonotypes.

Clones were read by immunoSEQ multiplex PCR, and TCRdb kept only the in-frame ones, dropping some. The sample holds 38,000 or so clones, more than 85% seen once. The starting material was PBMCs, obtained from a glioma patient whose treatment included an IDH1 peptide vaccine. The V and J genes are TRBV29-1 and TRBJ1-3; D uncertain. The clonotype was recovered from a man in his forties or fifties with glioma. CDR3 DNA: TGCAGCGTGGTCCCCCAGACTCCGACGGGAAACACCATATATTTT. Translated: CSVVPQTPTGNTIYF. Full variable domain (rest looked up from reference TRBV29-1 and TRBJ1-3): SAVISQKPSRDICQRGTSLTIQCQVDSQVTMMFWYRQQPGQSLTLIATANQGSEATYESGFVIDKFPISRPNLTFSTLTVSNMSPEDSSIYLCSVVPQTPTGNTIYFGEGSWLTVV.